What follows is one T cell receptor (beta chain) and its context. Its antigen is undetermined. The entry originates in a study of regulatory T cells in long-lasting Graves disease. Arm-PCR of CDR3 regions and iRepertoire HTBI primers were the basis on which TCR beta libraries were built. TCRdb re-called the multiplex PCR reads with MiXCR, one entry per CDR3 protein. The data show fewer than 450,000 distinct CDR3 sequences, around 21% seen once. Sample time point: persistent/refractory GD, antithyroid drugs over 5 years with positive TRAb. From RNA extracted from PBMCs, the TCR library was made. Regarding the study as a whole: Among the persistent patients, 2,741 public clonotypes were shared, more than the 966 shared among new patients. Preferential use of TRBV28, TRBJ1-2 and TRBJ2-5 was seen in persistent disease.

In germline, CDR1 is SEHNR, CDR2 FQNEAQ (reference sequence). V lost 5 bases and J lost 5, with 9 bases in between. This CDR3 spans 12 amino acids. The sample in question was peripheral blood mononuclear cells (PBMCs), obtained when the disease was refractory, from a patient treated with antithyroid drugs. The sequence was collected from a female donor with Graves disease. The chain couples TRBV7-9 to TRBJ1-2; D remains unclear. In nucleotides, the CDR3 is TGTGCCAGCAGCGTCGGACGGTATGGCTACACCTTC. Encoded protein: CASSVGRYGYTF.